What follows are 10 T cell receptor beta chains derived from one specimen sequenced in a study of blood T cells in healthy people across ages (dated by TCRdb to between 2014 and 2017). Library prep was done by 5' RACE. Sequencing relied on an Illumina HiSeq 2500. A second PCR of roughly 7 to 12 cycles was performed with a sample-barcoded 5' primer and a J-beta primer mix. TCRdb's own reprocessing of the public reads used fastp at Q25 and MiXCR and kept productive beta chains. Rows merge per CDR3 protein into single entries with the most common DNA and genes. The sample has 1.2 million to 1.5 million distinct CDR3 sequences on record, approximately 59% of them singletons. 6.5% to 8% of the sample rests with the top ten. Sequences were obtained from blood. Receptors were obtained from a man aged 18 to 30 in good health.

Points on this clonotype: At one boundary the junction diverges from the germline segment, which might be a read error. This rearrangement joins TRBV9 to TRBJ1-1; D gene uncertain. Germline CDR1 and CDR2: SGDLS and YYNGEE. CDR3 size: 12 residues. CDR3 sequence (DNA): TGTGCCGGCAGCGCGGAAAACACTGAAGCTTTCTTT. Residues: CAGSAENTEAFF.

This clonotype has just a few counts. The chain's CDR3 is CASNLAQGMGETQYF. The CDR3 DNA reads as TGTGCCAGCAACTTGGCGCAGGGTATGGGTGAGACCCAGTACTTC. The chain uses TRBV6-1 and TRBJ2-5; TRBD1 is a possible D gene (5 bases). The germline V gene has CDR1 MNHNS and CDR2 SASEGT. Trimming removed 7 bases from V and 5 bases from J, with 20 bases in between. The CDR3 length is 15 residues.

The chain has TRBV19 and TRBJ2-1; 9 nucleotides match TRBD2. This CDR3 region has 13 residues. Germline V gene sequence: CDR1 LNHDA, CDR2 SQIVND (reference sequence). The V and J ends lost 11 bases and 7 bases, in that order; junction bases with no gene match: 9. CDR3 sequence reads: CAAARLAGNEQFF. In DNA form, the CDR3 reads TGTGCCGCAGCAAGGCTAGCGGGAAATGAGCAGTTCTTC.

A remark on this clonotype: One junction end does not reproduce the germline sequence, and a read error may be involved. The chain carries TRBV12-3 or TRBV12-4 and TRBJ2-3, with 7 nucleotides matching TRBD2. There are 15 residues in the CDR3. The CDR3 nucleotides are TGTACCAGCAGTTTAATGGGGGGGAGCACAGATACGCAGTATTTT. It translates to CTSSLMGGSTDTQYF.

The chain combines TRBV20-1 with TRBJ2-1; 7 bases align to TRBD2. The J segment lost 9 bases and the V segment lost 5 bases, leaving 4 bases of the junction unmatched. Germline values: CDR1 DFQATT, CDR2 SNEGSKA (reference sequence). There are 11 residues in the CDR3. In nucleotides, the CDR3 is TGCAGTGCTGGGAGGGCCTTTGAGCAGTTCTTC. This encodes CSAGRAFEQFF.

The rearrangement links TRBV2 to TRBJ2-3, with 7 bases that match TRBD2. The CDR3 consists of 14 residues. Germline V gene sequence: CDR1 SNHLY, CDR2 FYNNEI. Unmatched junction bases numbered 6, after V lost 4 bases and J lost 5 bases. CDR3 in amino acids: CASSVGTTGDTQYF. DNA for the CDR3: TGTGCCAGCAGTGTCGGGACTACGGGAGATACGCAGTATTTT.

J is TRBJ2-7 and V is TRBV6-5; TRBD2 agrees at 7 bases. From germline, CDR1 is MNHEY and CDR2 SVGAGI. After removal of 3 bases from V and 3 bases from J, the junction contained 5 bases not matched to a gene. This CDR3 is 14 amino acids long. DNA for the CDR3: TGTGCCAGCAGTTATAGAGGGGAGGGCTACGAGCAGTACTTC. As protein: CASSYRGEGYEQYF.

V usage is TRBV6-6 and J usage is TRBJ2-2, with 10 nucleotides matching TRBD1. V was pared by 2 bases and J by 6 bases, with 3 bases of the junction left unmatched. CDR1 MNHNY and CDR2 SVGAGI come from the germline V gene (reference sequence). This CDR3 is 15 amino acids long. This CDR3 is CASSYRDRGPGELFF. The CDR3 nucleotides are TGTGCCAGCAGTTACCGGGACAGGGGACCCGGGGAGCTGTTTTTT.

CDR3 in DNA: TGTGCCAGCAGCTACGCCCCTAGCGGGGTTTACAATGAGCAGTTCTTC. As protein: CASSYAPSGVYNEQFF. The chain joins TRBV7-2 to TRBJ2-1, with 9 bases identical to TRBD2. V trimming: 4 bases; J trimming: 4 bases; junction bases outside the gene matches: 8. Germline CDR1 SGHTA, CDR2 FQGNSA. CDR3 length equals 16 residues.

The V call is TRBV29-1, the J call TRBJ2-7; 9 bases agree with TRBD2. Trimming at V came to 0 bases and at J to 0 bases, leaving 12 bases not matched to a gene. In germline, CDR1 is SQVTM, CDR2 ANQGSEA. This CDR3 is built from 18 residues. Written as DNA, the CDR3 is TGCAGCGTTGAAGAGGGAATTAGCGGGAGACTTTCCTCCTACGAGCAGTACTTC. This sequence encodes CSVEEGISGRLSSYEQYF.